The rows below give T cell receptor beta chains drawn from one sample of a study of regulatory T cells in long-lasting Graves disease. Each CDR3 protein gets one entry after TCRdb re-called the multiplex PCR reads with MiXCR. The repertoire consists of more than 400,000 distinct CDR3 sequences, with 15% to 20% occurring once and the leading ten covering over 9%. These same data were also listed under a study on T cells in Graves' hyperthyroidism and ophthalmopathy.

Sequencing used peripheral blood mononuclear cells (PBMCs), obtained at new diagnosis, from a patient treated with antithyroid drugs. The receptors were sampled from a man aged 35 to 55 with Graves disease. Both conserved end residues are part of each CDR3. The D gene is left open where the match is weak. Expanded clones are given a class, and other clones once, few, many or no size at all.

CDR3nt: TGCGCCAGCAGCTTGGAAGGCGGGAGGGCCCGCGGGGAGCTGTTTTTT
CDR3aa: CASSLEGGRARGELFF
d_gene: TRBD2
abundance: many
v_gene: TRBV5-1
j_gene: TRBJ2-2

CDR3nt: TGTGCCAGCAGTTGGAACAGGGGGACCGGGGAGCTGTTTTTT
CDR3aa: CASSWNRGTGELFF
d_gene: TRBD1
abundance: few
v_gene: TRBV6-5
j_gene: TRBJ2-2

CDR3nt: TGTGCCAGCAGAAAAACCTTTGGGGCCAACGTCCTGACTTTC
CDR3aa: CASRKTFGANVLTF
d_gene: NA
abundance: NA
v_gene: TRBV6-2/TRBV6-3
j_gene: TRBJ2-6

CDR3nt: TGTGCCAGCAGCCTCCTCAATCAGCCCCAGCATTTT
CDR3aa: CASSLLNQPQHF
d_gene: NA
abundance: many
v_gene: TRBV28
j_gene: TRBJ1-5

CDR3nt: TGTGCCAGTATTACGATTCGGAGGAGGGAGCAGTTCTTC
CDR3aa: CASITIRRREQFF
d_gene: NA
abundance: many
v_gene: TRBV28
j_gene: TRBJ2-1

CDR3nt: TGTGCCAGTAGTCTCGTTGCTAGCGGGATCTCCTACAATGAGCAGTTCTTC
CDR3aa: CASSLVASGISYNEQFF
d_gene: TRBD2
abundance: NA
v_gene: TRBV19
j_gene: TRBJ2-1

CDR3nt: TGTGCCAGCAGCAATTCGTTGTACTACGAGCAGTACTTC
CDR3aa: CASSNSLYYEQYF
d_gene: NA
abundance: many
v_gene: TRBV27
j_gene: TRBJ2-7

CDR3nt: TGTGCCAGCAGCGTAGTTGCGGGAGGCCCAGATACGCAGTATTTT
CDR3aa: CASSVVAGGPDTQYF
d_gene: TRBD2
abundance: many
v_gene: TRBV9
j_gene: TRBJ2-3

CDR3nt: TGCAGCGGGGGGGGCAGGGGCCTCAACAATGAGCAGTTCTTC
CDR3aa: CSGGGRGLNNEQFF
d_gene: NA
abundance: many
v_gene: TRBV29-1
j_gene: TRBJ2-1

CDR3nt: TGCGCCAGCAGCTTGGACTACCAACGTCCAGAGACCCAGTACTTC
CDR3aa: CASSLDYQRPETQYF
d_gene: NA
abundance: many
v_gene: TRBV5-1
j_gene: TRBJ2-5

CDR3nt: TGTGCCAGCAGCACCAGCCGACAGGGAGGGGAGACCCAGTACTTC
CDR3aa: CASSTSRQGGETQYF
d_gene: NA
abundance: NA
v_gene: TRBV7-2
j_gene: TRBJ2-5

CDR3nt: TGTGCCAGCAGCTCAGTCGAGGGAACTGGGGCCAACGTCCTGACTTTC
CDR3aa: CASSSVEGTGANVLTF
d_gene: NA
abundance: many
v_gene: TRBV7-9
j_gene: TRBJ2-6

CDR3nt: TGCAGCGCCCAGGGGGCCGGGGAGCTGTTTTTT
CDR3aa: CSAQGAGELFF
d_gene: TRBD1
abundance: few
v_gene: TRBV29-1
j_gene: TRBJ2-2

CDR3nt: TGTGCCAGCAGCTCAAAGACAGGTCCTGAAAAACTGTTTTTT
CDR3aa: CASSSKTGPEKLFF
d_gene: NA
abundance: few
v_gene: TRBV7-2
j_gene: TRBJ1-4

CDR3nt: TGTGCCAGCAGCACCCGACAGGGGGGACCTAATGAAAAACTGTTTTTT
CDR3aa: CASSTRQGGPNEKLFF
d_gene: TRBD1
abundance: many
v_gene: TRBV11-2
j_gene: TRBJ1-4

CDR3nt: TGTGCCAGCAGGCGGACAGCCTATGGCTACACCTTC
CDR3aa: CASRRTAYGYTF
d_gene: NA
abundance: many
v_gene: TRBV12-3/TRBV12-4
j_gene: TRBJ1-2

CDR3nt: TGTGCCAGCAGTACGATACGAATGAACACTGAAGCTTTCTTT
CDR3aa: CASSTIRMNTEAFF
d_gene: NA
abundance: many
v_gene: TRBV12-3/TRBV12-4
j_gene: TRBJ1-1

CDR3nt: TGTGCCAGCAGTATAAGGGGGGGCGGGTCCTACGAGCAGTACTTC
CDR3aa: CASSIRGGGSYEQYF
d_gene: NA
abundance: NA
v_gene: TRBV12-3/TRBV12-4
j_gene: TRBJ2-7

CDR3nt: TGTGCCACCAGTGCGTCAACCCAGGGGAGGTCTTACGAGCAGTACTTC
CDR3aa: CATSASTQGRSYEQYF
d_gene: NA
abundance: many
v_gene: TRBV24-1
j_gene: TRBJ2-7

CDR3nt: TGTGCCAGCAGCTCGGGACTAGCGGGAGGCACTAGCACAGATACGCAGTATTTT
CDR3aa: CASSSGLAGGTSTDTQYF
d_gene: TRBD2
abundance: many
v_gene: TRBV5-1
j_gene: TRBJ2-3

CDR3nt: TGTGCCAGCAGTTTGGGTCCACAGGGAAGGCGCACTGAAGCTTTCTTT
CDR3aa: CASSLGPQGRRTEAFF
d_gene: NA
abundance: many
v_gene: TRBV27
j_gene: TRBJ1-1

CDR3nt: TGTGCCAGCAGCCTAGCGGGATCTGCGAACACCGGGGAGCTGTTTTTT
CDR3aa: CASSLAGSANTGELFF
d_gene: TRBD2
abundance: many
v_gene: TRBV7-9
j_gene: TRBJ2-2

CDR3nt: TGCGCCAGCAGTTCAACATCCGGGGGACAAGAGACCCAGTACTTC
CDR3aa: CASSSTSGGQETQYF
d_gene: NA
abundance: NA
v_gene: TRBV5-1
j_gene: TRBJ2-5

CDR3nt: TGCGCCAGCAGCCAAGGGGAAGACAGGGGGTACGAGCAGTACTTC
CDR3aa: CASSQGEDRGYEQYF
d_gene: TRBD1
abundance: NA
v_gene: TRBV4-1
j_gene: TRBJ2-7

CDR3nt: TGTGCCAGCAAACTAGCGGTCGCCTACGAGCAGTACTTC
CDR3aa: CASKLAVAYEQYF
d_gene: TRBD2
abundance: many
v_gene: TRBV2
j_gene: TRBJ2-7

CDR3nt: TGTGCCAGCAGTTCTAGCGGGAGAACAGATACGCAGTATTTT
CDR3aa: CASSSSGRTDTQYF
d_gene: TRBD2
abundance: many
v_gene: TRBV7-9
j_gene: TRBJ2-3

CDR3nt: TGCAGCGTTGAAGTCGTGGGGGACAGGGGAGAAGGCTACACCTTC
CDR3aa: CSVEVVGDRGEGYTF
d_gene: TRBD1
abundance: once
v_gene: TRBV29-1
j_gene: TRBJ1-2

CDR3nt: TGTGCCAGTACCCCTTTCGAAGGGGGGTGGACTGAAGCTTTCTTT
CDR3aa: CASTPFEGGWTEAFF
d_gene: NA
abundance: NA
v_gene: TRBV19
j_gene: TRBJ1-1

CDR3nt: TGTGCCAGCAGCCAAGACTGGCAGAACAGAGGCGCAACTAATGAAAAACTGTTTTTT
CDR3aa: CASSQDWQNRGATNEKLFF
d_gene: NA
abundance: NA
v_gene: TRBV14
j_gene: TRBJ1-4

CDR3nt: TGTGCCAGCAGTCGACAGGGCTTGCGCGAGCAGTACTTC
CDR3aa: CASSRQGLREQYF
d_gene: TRBD1
abundance: many
v_gene: TRBV12-3/TRBV12-4
j_gene: TRBJ2-7

CDR3nt: TGTGCTAGTGGTCCAGGGACAGGAACTAGGGTCCGGGAGACCCAGTACTTC
CDR3aa: CASGPGTGTRVRETQYF
d_gene: TRBD1
abundance: many
v_gene: TRBV12-5
j_gene: TRBJ2-5

CDR3nt: TGTGCCAGCAGTCACTCCCGCCTATCCAATGAGCAGTTCTTC
CDR3aa: CASSHSRLSNEQFF
d_gene: NA
abundance: NA
v_gene: TRBV6-5
j_gene: TRBJ2-1

CDR3nt: TGTGGCAGTACCCAAGACAGGAACACTGAAGCTTTCTTT
CDR3aa: CGSTQDRNTEAFF
d_gene: NA
abundance: NA
v_gene: TRBV19
j_gene: TRBJ1-1

CDR3nt: TGTGCCAGCAGTTTGGGGAGCGGGAACCCAGATACGCAGTATTTT
CDR3aa: CASSLGSGNPDTQYF
d_gene: TRBD2
abundance: NA
v_gene: TRBV12-3/TRBV12-4
j_gene: TRBJ2-3

CDR3nt: TGTGCCAGCAGCCCCGGTTGGGCCACAGATACGCAGTATTTT
CDR3aa: CASSPGWATDTQYF
d_gene: NA
abundance: few
v_gene: TRBV7-9
j_gene: TRBJ2-3

CDR3nt: TGTGCCAGCAGCGTAAGGGGGAGTGGGGCCTACAATGAGCAGTTCTTC
CDR3aa: CASSVRGSGAYNEQFF
d_gene: NA
abundance: NA
v_gene: TRBV9
j_gene: TRBJ2-1

CDR3nt: TGTGCCAGCTCACCGGATGATCAGCCCCAGCATTTT
CDR3aa: CASSPDDQPQHF
d_gene: NA
abundance: many
v_gene: TRBV18
j_gene: TRBJ1-5

CDR3nt: TGTGCCAGCAGCTCCCACAGGGTCCCCTACAATGAGCAGTTCTTC
CDR3aa: CASSSHRVPYNEQFF
d_gene: NA
abundance: many
v_gene: TRBV5-5
j_gene: TRBJ2-1

CDR3nt: TGTGCCAGCAGTTACGAAAATGAGCAGTTCTTC
CDR3aa: CASSYENEQFF
d_gene: NA
abundance: many
v_gene: TRBV5-1
j_gene: TRBJ2-1

CDR3nt: TGTGCCAGCAGACCCCGGGACAGGGGCGATGAGCAGTTCTTC
CDR3aa: CASRPRDRGDEQFF
d_gene: TRBD1
abundance: many
v_gene: TRBV3-1
j_gene: TRBJ2-1

CDR3nt: TGTGCCAGCAGCTTAGACCAGGGAAAATACGAGCAGTACTTC
CDR3aa: CASSLDQGKYEQYF
d_gene: NA
abundance: many
v_gene: TRBV7-6
j_gene: TRBJ2-7